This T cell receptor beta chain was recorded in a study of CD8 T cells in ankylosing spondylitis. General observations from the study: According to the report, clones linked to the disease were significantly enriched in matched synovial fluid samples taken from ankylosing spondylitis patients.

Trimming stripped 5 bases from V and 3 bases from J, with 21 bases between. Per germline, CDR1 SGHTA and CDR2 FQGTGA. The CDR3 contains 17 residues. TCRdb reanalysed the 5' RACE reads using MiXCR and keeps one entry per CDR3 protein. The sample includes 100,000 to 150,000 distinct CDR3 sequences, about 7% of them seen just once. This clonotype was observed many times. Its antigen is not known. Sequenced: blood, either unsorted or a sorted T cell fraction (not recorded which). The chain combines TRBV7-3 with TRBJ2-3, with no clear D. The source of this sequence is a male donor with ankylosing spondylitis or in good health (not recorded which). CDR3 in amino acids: CASSRPSGPLGTDTQYF. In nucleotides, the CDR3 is TGTGCCAGCAGCAGGCCTTCCGGCCCCCTAGGAACAGATACGCAGTATTTT.